This T cell receptor (beta chain) was documented in a study of T cell responses to AZD1222 COVID-19 vaccine. Data came from immunoSEQ multiplex PCR; TCRdb stores just in-frame clones and leaves some out. Seen here are about 89,000 clones, approximately 90% observed once, and the top ten hold approximately 5%. This CDR3 is 14 amino acids long. CDR1 and CDR2 (germline): SGHTA, FQGNSA. Trimming removed 3 bases at V and 5 bases at J, with 13 bases between. This clone appeared once. V usage is TRBV7-2 and J usage is TRBJ1-1, with a tentative D call TRBD1 (5 bases). The source is an adult who received the AZD1222 COVID-19 vaccine. This specimen was peripheral blood, taken 28 days after the second AZD1222 dose. The CDR3 DNA reads as TGTGCCAGCAGCTTGAGGGGCTCGGGAACTGAAGCTTTCTTT. Translation: CASSLRGSGTEAFF.